This T cell receptor beta chain was identified during a study of neoadjuvant anti-PD-1 for oral cavity cancer. Study in general: Around day 43, patients without progression received a fourth nivolumab dose before surgery. Study-level results: Each response group had just three patients in TCR analyses.

This clone was observed once. What it binds is not known. The patients had HPV-negative, locally advanced oral cavity squamous cell carcinoma. Clones were sequenced by immunoSEQ multiplex PCR, and TCRdb holds only the in-frame ones, with some missing. The sample has about 12,000 clones; about 62% are singletons. V dropped 0 bases and J dropped 5; count of bases not matched to a gene: 4. The CDR3 is made up of 14 amino acids. Germline V gene sequence: CDR1 SGHRS, CDR2 YFSETQ. Specimen: PBMCs, collected before nivolumab (anti-PD-1) treatment. This TCR derives from a person aged 40 to 85 with oral cavity squamous cell carcinoma. The chain links TRBV5-1 to TRBJ2-5, with 7 bases aligning to TRBD2. CDR3 amino acids: CASSLGGSYETQYF. The CDR3 DNA is TGCGCCAGCAGCTTGGGCGGGAGTTACGAGACCCAGTACTTC. Filled out from reference TRBV5-1 and TRBJ2-5, the complete variable domain reads KAGVTQTPRYLIKTRGQQVTLSCSPISGHRSVSWYQQTPGQGLQFLFEYFSETQRNKGNFPGRFSGRQFSNSRSEMNVSTLELGDSALYLCASSLGGSYETQYFGPGTRLLVL.